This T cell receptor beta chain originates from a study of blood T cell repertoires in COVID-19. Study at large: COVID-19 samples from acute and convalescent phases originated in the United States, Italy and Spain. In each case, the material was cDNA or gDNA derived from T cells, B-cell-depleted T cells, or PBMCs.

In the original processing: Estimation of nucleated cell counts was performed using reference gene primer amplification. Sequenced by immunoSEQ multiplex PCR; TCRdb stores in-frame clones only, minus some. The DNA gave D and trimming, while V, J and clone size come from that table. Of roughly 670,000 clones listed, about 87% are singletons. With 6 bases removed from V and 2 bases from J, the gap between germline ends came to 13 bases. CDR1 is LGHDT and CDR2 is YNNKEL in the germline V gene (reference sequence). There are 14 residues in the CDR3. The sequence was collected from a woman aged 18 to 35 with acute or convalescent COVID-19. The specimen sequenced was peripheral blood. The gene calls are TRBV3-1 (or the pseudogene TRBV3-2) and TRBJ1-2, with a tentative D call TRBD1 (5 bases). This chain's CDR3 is CASSPGTQNYGYTF. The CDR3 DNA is TGTGCCAGCAGTCCGGGGACTCAGAACTATGGCTACACCTTC.